Listed here are 5 T cell receptor beta chains from one sample, sequenced in a study of T cell changes during pregnancy in multiple sclerosis. The data were produced by immunoSEQ multiplex PCR, yet TCRdb's version contains in-frame clones alone and is incomplete. The sample consists of some 100,000 clones, around 90% of them appearing once. The sequencing here drew on peripheral blood, taken in the second trimester of pregnancy. The receptors were sampled from a female donor with multiple sclerosis, enrolled in a pregnancy study.

The chain uses TRBV7-6 and TRBJ1-4; TRBD1 agrees at 8 bases. Germline V gives CDR1 SGHVS, CDR2 FNYEAQ. The CDR3 runs to 14 residues. The trim removed 5 bases at V and 7 bases at J, leaving 6 bases unmatched. CDR3 sequence reads: CASSLDRGSEKLFF. For the CDR3, the DNA is TGTGCCAGCAGCCTCGACAGGGGTAGTGAAAAACTGTTTTTT.

V and J are TRBV6-1 and TRBJ1-1, with 7 positions matching TRBD1. Losses at the gene ends were 2 bases for V and 1 base for J; bases not matched to a gene: 4. Germline CDR1 MNHNS, CDR2 SASEGT. The CDR3 loop spans 15 amino acids. Here the CDR3 reads CASSELYRGNTEAFF. Written as DNA, the CDR3 is TGTGCCAGCAGTGAACTGTACAGGGGGAACACTGAAGCTTTCTTT.

This chain connects TRBV19 to TRBJ2-1; 13 bases map to TRBD2. V lost 2 bases and J lost 8; bases outside the gene matches: 6. Germline V gives CDR1 LNHDA, CDR2 SQIVND (reference sequence). This CDR3 is 16 amino acids long. CDR3 residues: CASSITSGRARHEQFF. CDR3 nucleotide sequence: TGTGCCAGTAGTATAACTAGCGGGAGGGCGAGGCATGAGCAGTTCTTC. Based on the CDR3 plus reference TRBV19 and TRBJ2-1, the full variable domain is DGGITQSPKYLFRKEGQNVTLSCEQNLNHDAMYWYRQDPGQGLRLIYYSQIVNDFQKGDIAEGYSVSREKKESFPLTVTSAQKNPTAFYLCASSITSGRARHEQFFGPGTRLTVL.

The chain is built from TRBV7-9 and TRBJ1-6; D gene uncertain. Germline V lookup: CDR1 SEHNR, CDR2 FQNEAQ (reference sequence). V dropped 3 bases and J dropped 7 bases, with 7 bases sitting between them. There are 13 residues in the CDR3. CDR3 amino acids: CASSFGGNSPLHF. CDR3 bases: TGTGCCAGCAGCTTCGGAGGCAATTCACCCCTCCACTTT.

V is TRBV5-1 and J is TRBJ2-2; unclear D gene. The CDR3 covers 15 residues. CDR1 is SGHRS, CDR2 YFSETQ, per germline. The V and J ends lost 0 bases and 2 bases respectively, with 8 bases between them. DNA of the CDR3: TGCGCCAGCAGCTTGGGGCAGGTTAACACCGGGGAGCTGTTTTTT. Translated: CASSLGQVNTGELFF.